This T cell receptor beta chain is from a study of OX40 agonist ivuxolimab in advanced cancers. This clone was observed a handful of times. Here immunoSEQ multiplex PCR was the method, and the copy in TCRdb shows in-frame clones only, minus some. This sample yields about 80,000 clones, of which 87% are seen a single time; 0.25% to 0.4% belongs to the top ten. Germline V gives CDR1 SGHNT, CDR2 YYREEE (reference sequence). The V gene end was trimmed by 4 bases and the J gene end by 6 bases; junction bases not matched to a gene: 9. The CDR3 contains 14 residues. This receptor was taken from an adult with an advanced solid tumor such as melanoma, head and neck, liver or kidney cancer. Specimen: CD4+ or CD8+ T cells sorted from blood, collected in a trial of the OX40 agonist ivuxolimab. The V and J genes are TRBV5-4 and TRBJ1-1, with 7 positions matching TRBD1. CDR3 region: CASSLGQAVPEAFF. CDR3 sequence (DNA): TGTGCCAGCAGCCTAGGACAGGCAGTCCCTGAAGCTTTCTTT.